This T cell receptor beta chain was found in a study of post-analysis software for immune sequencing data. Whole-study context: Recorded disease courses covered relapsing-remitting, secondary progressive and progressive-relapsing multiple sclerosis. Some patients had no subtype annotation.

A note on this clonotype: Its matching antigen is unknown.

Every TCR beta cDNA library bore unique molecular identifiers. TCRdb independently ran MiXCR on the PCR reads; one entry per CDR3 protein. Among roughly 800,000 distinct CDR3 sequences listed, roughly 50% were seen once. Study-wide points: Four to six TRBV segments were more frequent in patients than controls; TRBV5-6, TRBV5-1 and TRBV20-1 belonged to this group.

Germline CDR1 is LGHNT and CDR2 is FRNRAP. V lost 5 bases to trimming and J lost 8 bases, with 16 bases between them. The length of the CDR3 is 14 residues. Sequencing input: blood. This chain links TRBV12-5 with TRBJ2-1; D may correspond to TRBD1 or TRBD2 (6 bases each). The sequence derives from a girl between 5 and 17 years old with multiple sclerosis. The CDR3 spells CASGPLGGRDEQFF. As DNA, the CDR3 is TGTGCTAGTGGTCCTTTAGGGGGGCGGGATGAGCAGTTCTTC.